This T cell receptor beta chain was captured in a study of tumor T cells in aggressive B-cell lymphoma. In germline, CDR1 is LGHNA, CDR2 YSLEER. The CDR3 covers 15 residues. Repertoires were generated with immunoSEQ multiplex PCR, while TCRdb's copy carries only in-frame clones and drops some. The top ten clones hold 15% to 20% of a sample with roughly 860 clones, about 78% of them seen once. In regard to this clone: A junction boundary mismatches the germline segment, possibly from a read error.

Sequencing was done on a sample of tumor tissue. This clonotype was sampled from an adult with diffuse large B cell lymphoma. Some clones in this sample may be carry-over from other donors' samples. The chain couples TRBV4-3 to TRBJ1-5, with D unclear. CDR3 residues: CASSFLLGSNQSQHF. The CDR3 region has the DNA TGCGCCAGCAGCTTCCTCCTCGGTAGCAATCAGTCCCAGCATTTT.